Listed below are T cell receptor beta chains from one sample, sequenced in a study of cytomegalovirus exposure and HLA in healthy donors. TCRdb's copy holds only in-frame clones and misses some; the assay was immunoSEQ multiplex PCR. The repertoire holds under 85,000 clones, with 80% to 95% as singletons. The sample was PBMCs. The source of these receptors is a man younger than 30 in good health and CMV-seropositive. Each CDR3 is given with its conserved first and last residue. A D gene is named only where the DNA matches it firmly. Size is omitted from some rows. Given values are once, few, many or a class for expanded clones.

v_call	d_call	clone_size	j_call	cdr3_nt	cdr3_aa
TRBV28	-	-	TRBJ2-1	TGTGCCAGCAGTCCAATCAGGGATTTTGCCTACAATGAGCAGTTCTTC	CASSPIRDFAYNEQFF
TRBV6-5	-	-	TRBJ2-3	TGTGCCAGCAGCCTTGGGAGAGATACGCAGTATTTT	CASSLGRDTQYF
TRBV5-1	TRBD2	-	TRBJ2-5	TGCGCCAGCAGCCCCGGTATAGCGGGAGCCGGTGTGAAAGAGACCCAGTACTTC	CASSPGIAGAGVKETQYF
TRBV2	-	-	TRBJ1-5	TGTGCCAGCAGCGTAAGGGGGTCACATAGCAATCAGCCCCAGCATTTT	CASSVRGSHSNQPQHF
TRBV25-1	TRBD2	-	TRBJ2-7	TGTGCCAGCAGTGTCGGGACTAGCGGTTACTACGAGCAGTACTTC	CASSVGTSGYYEQYF
TRBV27	-	-	TRBJ2-1	TGTGCCAGCAGTTTGCTCGGTCTTAGCTCCTACAATGAGCAGTTCTTC	CASSLLGLSSYNEQFF
TRBV30	-	-	TRBJ2-7	TGTGCCTGGAGTACCGGACAGGTAGCGGTAATCTCCTACGAGCAGTACTTC	CAWSTGQVAVISYEQYF
TRBV2	-	-	TRBJ1-2	TGTGCCAGCAGTGAAGCTAAAGCCGGCCTAGACGAGGGCTGGGCGAACTATGGCTACACCTTC	CASSEAKAGLDEGWANYGYTF
TRBV10-2	TRBD1	once	TRBJ2-2	TGCGCCAGCAGAGGACAGGGGATTGACGGGGAGCTGTTTTTT	CASRGQGIDGELFF
TRBV28	-	-	TRBJ2-1	TGTGCCAGCAACACTTGGGCTGACCCCTCCTACAATGAGCAGTTCTTC	CASNTWADPSYNEQFF
TRBV5-1	-	-	TRBJ2-2	TGCGCCAGCCGTGGAGGCCAGACCGGGGAGCTGTTTTTT	CASRGGQTGELFF
TRBV7-9	TRBD2	-	TRBJ2-1	TGTGCCAGCAGCTTATTGCTAGCGGGAGTGCCAGGAAATGAGCAGTTCTTC	CASSLLLAGVPGNEQFF
TRBV7-8	-	-	TRBJ2-3	TGTGCCAGCAGCTTACTACTAAGCGCAGATACGCAGTATTTT	CASSLLLSADTQYF
TRBV18	-	-	TRBJ1-2	TGTGCCAGCTCCAAAGGGACAAGAGATAACTATGGCTACACCTTC	CASSKGTRDNYGYTF
TRBV13	TRBD1	-	TRBJ2-6	TGTGCCAGCAGCCGACAGGGCTCTGGGGCCAACGTCCTGACTTTC	CASSRQGSGANVLTF
TRBV14	TRBD2	-	TRBJ2-1	TGTGCCAGCAGCCAGGCCCTACTAGCGGGAAGCTACAATGAGCAGTTCTTC	CASSQALLAGSYNEQFF
TRBV28	TRBD1	-	TRBJ2-5	TGTGCCAGCAGCAAAAACAGGGGGCAAGAGACCCAGTACTTC	CASSKNRGQETQYF
TRBV7-7	TRBD2	-	TRBJ2-7	TGTGCTAGCAGCTTAGCGGGAGGCTACGAGCAGTACTTC	CASSLAGGYEQYF
TRBV5-1	-	once	TRBJ2-1	TGCGCCAGCAGCCCAGACAGGGAGCAGTTCTTC	CASSPDREQFF
TRBV4-1	TRBD2	once	TRBJ2-1	TGCGCCAGCAGCCCTAGAGCGGGAGAGTCCTCCTACAATGAGCAGTTCTTC	CASSPRAGESSYNEQFF
TRBV2	TRBD2	-	TRBJ2-2	TGTGCCAGCAGAACGGGACTAGCGGGGAACACCGGGGAGCTGTTTTTT	CASRTGLAGNTGELFF
TRBV10-2	TRBD2	-	TRBJ2-1	TGCGCCAGCAGTGAATTCGCGGGAGGGAGCGATGAGCAGTTCTTC	CASSEFAGGSDEQFF
TRBV7-9	-	once	TRBJ2-5	TGTGCCAGCAGCTTAGATAACTACAAAGAGACCCAGTACTTC	CASSLDNYKETQYF
TRBV15	-	-	TRBJ2-6	TGTGCCACCAGCCGAGAAGGGGTAACTGGGGCCAACGTCCTGACTTTC	CATSREGVTGANVLTF
TRBV7-8	-	-	TRBJ2-1	TGTGCCAGCAGCTCTGCTAGCCGCTCCTACAATGAGCAGTTCTTC	CASSSASRSYNEQFF
TRBV23-1	-	-	TRBJ2-3	TGCGCCGGTCGCGTCTGCGAACCAGATACGCAGTATTTT	CAGRVCEPDTQYF
TRBV27	-	-	TRBJ2-7	TGTGCCAGCAGTTTTCTGGAGGAGCAGTACTTC	CASSFLEEQYF
TRBV7-9	TRBD1	-	TRBJ2-7	TGTGCCAGCAGCGCCGCTGGGGACAGGGGAACCTACGAGCAGTACTTC	CASSAAGDRGTYEQYF
TRBV19	-	-	TRBJ2-3	TGTGCCAGTAGTATAAGCGGGCAGCCCTTCCTGGATACGCAGTATTTT	CASSISGQPFLDTQYF
TRBV10-3	-	-	TRBJ2-7	TGTGCCATCGGGGGGGGCGGGGAGGGCTACGAGCAGTACTTC	CAIGGGGEGYEQYF
TRBV30	TRBD2	-	TRBJ2-3	TGTGCCTGGTGGAGGAATGGGGCAAGTGGTCTAGCGGGCACAGATACGCAGTATTTT	CAWWRNGASGLAGTDTQYF
TRBV19	TRBD1	-	TRBJ1-5	TGTGCCAGTAGTAGGCCACAGGGGGCTCCCAATCAGCCCCAGCATTTT	CASSRPQGAPNQPQHF
TRBV5-5	TRBD1	-	TRBJ1-4	TGTGCCAGCAGCTTGTTGAGACAGGGGGGTGAAAAACTGTTTTTT	CASSLLRQGGEKLFF
TRBV5-1	TRBD1	-	TRBJ1-3	TGCGCCAGCAGCCCGGCAACAGGGGGCTCCGGAAACACCATATATTTT	CASSPATGGSGNTIYF
TRBV7-8	TRBD2	-	TRBJ2-1	TGTGCCAGCAGCCCACGGACTAGGAATGAGCAGTTCTTC	CASSPRTRNEQFF
TRBV27	TRBD2	few	TRBJ2-5	TGTGCCAGCACCCCAGCGGGAGCCTGGGAGACCCAGTACTTC	CASTPAGAWETQYF
TRBV19	-	-	TRBJ2-5	TGTGCCAGTATGTCGACAGGGAGGGAGACCCAGTACTTC	CASMSTGRETQYF
TRBV6-5	-	-	TRBJ2-6	TGTGCCAGCAGTTACTCTCCCAGGACTGGGGCCAACGTCCTGACTTTC	CASSYSPRTGANVLTF
TRBV7-3	TRBD2	-	TRBJ2-3	TGTGCCAGCAGCCAGGGACTAGCGATGGATACGCAGTATTTT	CASSQGLAMDTQYF
TRBV6-1	TRBD2	-	TRBJ2-3	TGTGCCAGCAGTGGACTAGCGGGAGCAGATACGCAGTATTTT	CASSGLAGADTQYF
TRBV7-3	TRBD1	-	TRBJ2-5	TGTGCCAGCAGCCAGCGGACAGGGGCCGGTGAGACCCAGTACTTC	CASSQRTGAGETQYF
TRBV28	-	-	TRBJ2-2	TGTGCCAGCGGGGGGTTGCCCGGGGAGCTGTTTTTT	CASGGLPGELFF